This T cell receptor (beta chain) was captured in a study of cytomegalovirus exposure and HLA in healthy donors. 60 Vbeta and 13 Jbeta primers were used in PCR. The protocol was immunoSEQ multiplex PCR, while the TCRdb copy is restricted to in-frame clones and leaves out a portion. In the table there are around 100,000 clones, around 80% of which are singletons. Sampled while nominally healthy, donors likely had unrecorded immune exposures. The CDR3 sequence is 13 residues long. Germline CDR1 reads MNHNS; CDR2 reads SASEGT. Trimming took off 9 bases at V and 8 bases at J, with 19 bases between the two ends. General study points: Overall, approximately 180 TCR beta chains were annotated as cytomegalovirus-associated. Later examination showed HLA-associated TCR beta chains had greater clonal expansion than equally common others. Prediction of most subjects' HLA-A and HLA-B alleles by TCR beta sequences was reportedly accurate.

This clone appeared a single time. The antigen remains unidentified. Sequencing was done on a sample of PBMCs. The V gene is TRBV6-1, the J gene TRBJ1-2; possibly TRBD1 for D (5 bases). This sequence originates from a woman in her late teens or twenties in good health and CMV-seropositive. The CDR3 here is CASNRDSNWGYTF. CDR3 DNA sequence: TGTGCCAGTAATCGGGACTCAAATTGGGGCTACACCTTC.